The clone carrying this TCR beta chain has a single count. Antigen: not known. As for the donors, each was a healthy bone marrow donor. The sample belongs to a study of cytomegalovirus exposure and HLA in healthy donors. Overall study results and limits: The study dropped some indistinguishable V segments, TRBV6-2 and TRBV6-3 among them. Later analysis placed DRB1 highest and HLA-C lowest in TCR association rates, which differed by HLA locus. Later analysis identified about 17,000 TCR beta sequences associated with HLA alleles, using a false discovery rate threshold of 0.05.

This CDR3 has 14 residues. The ends were cut back, 5 bases at V and 4 bases at J, with 14 bases in the middle. In germline, CDR1 is GTSNPN, CDR2 SVGIG (reference sequence). The PCR contained 60 Vbeta and 13 Jbeta primers. The repertoire was sequenced with immunoSEQ multiplex PCR; TCRdb's copy has only in-frame clones and lacks some. The sample contains roughly 150,000 clones, roughly 79% of which appear only once. Sequencing was performed on PBMCs. The sequence was obtained from a male donor in good health and CMV-seronegative. The V gene is TRBV30, the J gene TRBJ1-4, with a possible D match to TRBD1 (5 bases). CDR3 bases: TGTGCCTGGGACCCCGGACAAAATAATGAAAAACTGTTTTTT. Protein product: CAWDPGQNNEKLFF.